A selection of T cell receptor beta chains follows, all from one sample in a study of response to subunit inactivated influenza vaccine. One entry per CDR3 protein, called by TCRdb with MiXCR from the RT-PCR reads. The sample yields 450,000 to 500,000 distinct CDR3 sequences, approximately 10% seen once. Specimen: PBMCs from blood, collected about 40 days after vaccination. The origin of the receptors is a man aged 50-60 years who received an inactivated influenza vaccine. Both conserved end residues are part of each CDR3. The order of the fields is clone size, V gene, D gene, J gene, CDR3 protein, CDR3 DNA. The D gene is left open where the match is weak. Expanded clones get a size class; other rows say once, few or many, or leave the size out.

abundance: .; v_gene: TRBV20-1; d_gene: TRBD1; j_gene: TRBJ2-7; CDR3aa: CSATRGQGGLGEQYF; CDR3nt: TGCAGTGCTACGAGGGGACAGGGGGGACTCGGCGAGCAGTACTTC
abundance: .; v_gene: TRBV3-1; d_gene: .; j_gene: TRBJ1-2; CDR3aa: CASSQGIPGGGYTF; CDR3nt: TGTGCCAGCAGCCAAGGAATCCCCGGGGGGGGCTACACCTTC
abundance: .; v_gene: TRBV3-1; d_gene: .; j_gene: TRBJ2-7; CDR3aa: CASMPTGRSYEQYF; CDR3nt: TGTGCCAGCATGCCGACAGGACGGAGCTACGAGCAGTACTTC
abundance: many; v_gene: TRBV7-9; d_gene: .; j_gene: TRBJ2-1; CDR3aa: CASSFRLHNEQFF; CDR3nt: TGTGCCAGCAGTTTCCGTTTACACAATGAGCAGTTCTTC
abundance: .; v_gene: TRBV6-5; d_gene: TRBD2; j_gene: TRBJ2-1; CDR3aa: CASSYATTSGAGNEQFF; CDR3nt: TGTGCCAGCAGTTACGCCACGACTAGCGGGGCCGGCAATGAGCAGTTCTTC
abundance: few; v_gene: TRBV5-1; d_gene: .; j_gene: TRBJ1-1; CDR3aa: CASSPTTENTEAFF; CDR3nt: TGCGCCAGCAGCCCTACGACAGAGAACACTGAAGCTTTCTTT
abundance: few; v_gene: TRBV6-2/TRBV6-3; d_gene: .; j_gene: TRBJ2-1; CDR3aa: CASSSQWGEQFF; CDR3nt: TGTGCCAGCAGTTCCCAATGGGGGGAGCAGTTCTTC
abundance: .; v_gene: TRBV10-3; d_gene: .; j_gene: TRBJ1-2; CDR3aa: CAIGGQVTAYGYTF; CDR3nt: TGTGCCATCGGAGGACAAGTGACGGCGTATGGCTACACCTTC
abundance: many; v_gene: TRBV12-3/TRBV12-4; d_gene: .; j_gene: TRBJ2-1; CDR3aa: CASSITLTANNEQFF; CDR3nt: TGTGCCAGCAGCATAACCTTGACGGCTAACAATGAGCAGTTCTTC
abundance: many; v_gene: TRBV20-1; d_gene: TRBD1; j_gene: TRBJ1-2; CDR3aa: CSAWTGGNYGYTF; CDR3nt: TGCAGTGCTTGGACAGGGGGGAACTATGGCTACACCTTC
abundance: few; v_gene: TRBV11-2; d_gene: .; j_gene: TRBJ2-5; CDR3aa: CASSFRRGEETQYF; CDR3nt: TGTGCCAGCAGCTTCCGCAGGGGAGAAGAGACCCAGTACTTC
abundance: few; v_gene: TRBV20-1; d_gene: .; j_gene: TRBJ2-7; CDR3aa: CSAKKGSYEQYF; CDR3nt: TGCAGTGCTAAGAAGGGGTCCTACGAGCAGTACTTC
abundance: few; v_gene: TRBV24-1; d_gene: .; j_gene: TRBJ2-1; CDR3aa: CATSDWSAGLTLYNEQFF; CDR3nt: TGTGCCACCAGTGATTGGTCAGCCGGACTAACTTTATACAATGAGCAGTTCTTC
abundance: many; v_gene: TRBV5-1; d_gene: TRBD1; j_gene: TRBJ2-7; CDR3aa: CASSLTGTGPYEQYF; CDR3nt: TGCGCCAGCAGCTTGACCGGGACAGGACCCTACGAGCAGTACTTC
abundance: few; v_gene: TRBV5-4; d_gene: .; j_gene: TRBJ1-2; CDR3aa: CASSSGGAGAPYGYTF; CDR3nt: TGTGCCAGCAGCTCTGGGGGGGCGGGGGCGCCCTATGGCTACACCTTC
abundance: few; v_gene: TRBV3-1; d_gene: .; j_gene: TRBJ2-6; CDR3aa: CASGIRGISGANVLTF; CDR3nt: TGTGCCAGCGGCATCCGAGGGATCTCTGGGGCCAACGTCCTGACTTTC
abundance: few; v_gene: TRBV2; d_gene: .; j_gene: TRBJ2-3; CDR3aa: CASSVLGAVDTQYF; CDR3nt: TGTGCCAGCAGTGTGCTGGGGGCCGTAGATACGCAGTATTTT
abundance: few; v_gene: TRBV12-3/TRBV12-4; d_gene: .; j_gene: TRBJ1-1; CDR3aa: CASSSRQTVNTEAFF; CDR3nt: TGTGCCAGCAGTTCCCGCCAGACAGTAAACACTGAAGCTTTCTTT
abundance: .; v_gene: TRBV20-1; d_gene: .; j_gene: TRBJ2-7; CDR3aa: CSAAQGSGQYF; CDR3nt: TGCAGTGCTGCACAGGGCTCCGGGCAGTACTTC
abundance: many; v_gene: TRBV11-1; d_gene: TRBD2; j_gene: TRBJ2-7; CDR3aa: CASSPSGGWNEQYF; CDR3nt: TGTGCCAGCAGCCCAAGCGGGGGATGGAACGAGCAGTACTTC
abundance: .; v_gene: TRBV12-3/TRBV12-4; d_gene: TRBD2; j_gene: TRBJ2-3; CDR3aa: CASSFVGGVGDTQYF; CDR3nt: TGTGCCAGCAGTTTCGTTGGGGGGGTTGGAGATACGCAGTATTTT
abundance: .; v_gene: TRBV11-2; d_gene: .; j_gene: TRBJ2-7; CDR3aa: CASSLVSGRAHYEQYF; CDR3nt: TGTGCCAGCAGCTTAGTGTCGGGACGGGCCCACTACGAGCAGTACTTC
abundance: many; v_gene: TRBV20-1; d_gene: TRBD1; j_gene: TRBJ1-1; CDR3aa: CSPKRQGLPEAFF; CDR3nt: TGCAGTCCCAAGAGACAGGGCCTCCCTGAAGCTTTCTTT
abundance: many; v_gene: TRBV7-7; d_gene: TRBD1; j_gene: TRBJ2-5; CDR3aa: CASSSGLDRVAETQYF; CDR3nt: TGTGCTAGCAGCTCCGGCTTAGACAGGGTGGCTGAGACCCAGTACTTC
abundance: .; v_gene: TRBV12-3/TRBV12-4; d_gene: .; j_gene: TRBJ2-2; CDR3aa: CASGHSGELFF; CDR3nt: TGTGCCAGCGGTCATAGCGGGGAGCTGTTTTTT
abundance: many; v_gene: TRBV6-5; d_gene: .; j_gene: TRBJ1-1; CDR3aa: CASSTEGRLGPANTEAFF; CDR3nt: TGTGCCAGCAGTACCGAGGGACGACTGGGGCCCGCGAACACTGAAGCTTTCTTT
abundance: many; v_gene: TRBV24-1; d_gene: TRBD1; j_gene: TRBJ2-1; CDR3aa: CATSDDRVSEQFF; CDR3nt: TGTGCCACCAGTGATGACAGGGTTAGTGAGCAGTTCTTC
abundance: few; v_gene: TRBV6-5; d_gene: .; j_gene: TRBJ2-6; CDR3aa: CASSNSGRTSGANVLTF; CDR3nt: TGTGCCAGCAGTAATTCGGGACGGACCTCTGGGGCCAACGTCCTGACTTTC
abundance: .; v_gene: TRBV5-4; d_gene: .; j_gene: TRBJ2-7; CDR3aa: CAISLGHYYEQYF; CDR3nt: TGTGCCATCAGCTTGGGGCACTACTACGAGCAGTACTTC
abundance: many; v_gene: TRBV5-6; d_gene: .; j_gene: TRBJ1-5; CDR3aa: CASSLYNQPQHF; CDR3nt: TGTGCCAGCAGCCTCTACAATCAGCCCCAGCATTTT
abundance: .; v_gene: TRBV7-9; d_gene: TRBD2; j_gene: TRBJ2-2; CDR3aa: CASSKWREGNTGELFF; CDR3nt: TGTGCCAGCAGCAAGTGGCGGGAGGGGAACACCGGGGAGCTGTTTTTT
abundance: few; v_gene: TRBV4-1; d_gene: TRBD1; j_gene: TRBJ2-7; CDR3aa: CASSHNPPGQVLYEQYF; CDR3nt: TGCGCCAGCAGCCATAACCCACCGGGACAGGTTCTCTACGAGCAGTACTTC
abundance: few; v_gene: TRBV5-1; d_gene: TRBD1; j_gene: TRBJ1-1; CDR3aa: CASSSGQKKNTEAFF; CDR3nt: TGCGCCAGCAGCTCGGGACAGAAAAAGAACACTGAAGCTTTCTTT
abundance: few; v_gene: TRBV6-1; d_gene: TRBD2; j_gene: TRBJ2-5; CDR3aa: CASTGLAGGETQYF; CDR3nt: TGTGCCAGCACCGGACTAGCGGGAGGGGAGACCCAGTACTTC
abundance: many; v_gene: TRBV20-1; d_gene: .; j_gene: TRBJ2-5; CDR3aa: CSAPPAVSGETQYF; CDR3nt: TGCAGTGCCCCCCCGGCGGTGTCCGGGGAGACCCAGTACTTC
abundance: .; v_gene: TRBV18; d_gene: .; j_gene: TRBJ1-1; CDR3aa: CASSQGQFEAFF; CDR3nt: TGTGCCAGCTCTCAAGGACAGTTTGAAGCTTTCTTT
abundance: many; v_gene: TRBV24-1; d_gene: TRBD2; j_gene: TRBJ2-1; CDR3aa: CATRGTSGRRANEQFF; CDR3nt: TGTGCCACCAGGGGGACTAGCGGGAGACGAGCCAATGAGCAGTTCTTC
abundance: few; v_gene: TRBV6-1; d_gene: TRBD1; j_gene: TRBJ2-1; CDR3aa: CASSLDRGLINEQFF; CDR3nt: TGTGCCAGCAGTCTTGACAGGGGGCTAATCAATGAGCAGTTCTTC
abundance: .; v_gene: TRBV29-1; d_gene: TRBD1; j_gene: TRBJ2-1; CDR3aa: CSVERDRGGNEQFF; CDR3nt: TGCAGCGTTGAACGGGACAGGGGTGGCAATGAGCAGTTCTTC
abundance: many; v_gene: TRBV4-3; d_gene: TRBD2; j_gene: TRBJ2-7; CDR3aa: CASSQEEQREIPYEQYF; CDR3nt: TGCGCCAGCAGCCAAGAGGAGCAGCGGGAGATTCCCTACGAGCAGTACTTC
abundance: many; v_gene: TRBV29-1; d_gene: .; j_gene: TRBJ1-3; CDR3aa: CSARTGSSGNTIYF; CDR3nt: TGCAGCGCAAGGACCGGCTCCTCTGGAAACACCATATATTTT
abundance: many; v_gene: TRBV4-3; d_gene: TRBD1; j_gene: TRBJ2-7; CDR3aa: CASSQVWTGRYEQYF; CDR3nt: TGCGCCAGCAGCCAAGTCTGGACAGGCCGTTACGAGCAGTACTTC
abundance: many; v_gene: TRBV7-9; d_gene: TRBD2; j_gene: TRBJ2-1; CDR3aa: CASSLAGGRGDEQFF; CDR3nt: TGTGCCAGCAGCTTAGCTGGCGGGAGAGGCGATGAGCAGTTCTTC
abundance: .; v_gene: TRBV7-8; d_gene: .; j_gene: TRBJ1-5; CDR3aa: CASSLFLEGYSNQPQHF; CDR3nt: TGTGCCAGCAGCTTATTTTTGGAGGGCTATAGCAATCAGCCCCAGCATTTT
abundance: few; v_gene: TRBV5-1; d_gene: .; j_gene: TRBJ2-7; CDR3aa: CASSLTYGAYEQYF; CDR3nt: TGCGCCAGCAGCTTGACTTACGGCGCCTACGAGCAGTACTTC
abundance: .; v_gene: TRBV6-5; d_gene: .; j_gene: TRBJ2-1; CDR3aa: CASSYDGISLYEQFF; CDR3nt: TGTGCCAGCAGTTACGACGGGATTTCGTTATATGAGCAGTTCTTC
abundance: .; v_gene: TRBV11-2; d_gene: TRBD1; j_gene: TRBJ2-4; CDR3aa: CASSTRQGHIQYF; CDR3nt: TGTGCCAGCAGCACCCGACAGGGGCATATTCAGTACTTC
abundance: few; v_gene: TRBV5-1; d_gene: .; j_gene: TRBJ1-6; CDR3aa: CASSLDFQVNSPLHF; CDR3nt: TGCGCCAGCAGTCTCGACTTCCAGGTTAATTCACCCCTCCACTTT
abundance: many; v_gene: TRBV4-3; d_gene: TRBD1; j_gene: TRBJ2-1; CDR3aa: CASSPNRGRWNEQFF; CDR3nt: TGCGCCAGCAGCCCGAACAGGGGGCGGTGGAATGAGCAGTTCTTC
abundance: once; v_gene: TRBV12-5; d_gene: .; j_gene: TRBJ2-7; CDR3aa: CASADWNSYEQYF; CDR3nt: TGTGCTAGTGCCGACTGGAACTCCTACGAGCAGTACTTC
abundance: many; v_gene: TRBV7-8; d_gene: TRBD1; j_gene: TRBJ2-7; CDR3aa: CASSQNRGPLYEQYF; CDR3nt: TGTGCCAGCAGTCAAAACAGGGGGCCACTCTACGAGCAGTACTTC
abundance: many; v_gene: TRBV6-1; d_gene: TRBD1; j_gene: TRBJ2-2; CDR3aa: CASRGQGANTGELFF; CDR3nt: TGTGCCAGCAGGGGACAGGGGGCTAACACCGGGGAGCTGTTTTTT
abundance: .; v_gene: TRBV4-2; d_gene: TRBD1; j_gene: TRBJ2-3; CDR3aa: CASSGTLQGPDTQYF; CDR3nt: TGTGCCAGCAGCGGAACTTTACAGGGGCCAGATACGCAGTATTTT
abundance: many; v_gene: TRBV20-1; d_gene: .; j_gene: TRBJ1-2; CDR3aa: CSVVDSDKSMGYGYTF; CDR3nt: TGCAGTGTTGTGGACAGCGATAAATCTATGGGGTATGGCTACACCTTC
abundance: .; v_gene: TRBV10-3; d_gene: .; j_gene: TRBJ2-1; CDR3aa: CAISEYGLTGKYNEQFF; CDR3nt: TGTGCCATCAGTGAGTACGGACTGACGGGCAAGTACAATGAGCAGTTCTTC
abundance: .; v_gene: TRBV7-9; d_gene: .; j_gene: TRBJ2-3; CDR3aa: CASSRGGSSSTDTQYF; CDR3nt: TGTGCCAGCAGCAGAGGCGGTAGTTCAAGCACAGATACGCAGTATTTT
abundance: .; v_gene: TRBV6-1; d_gene: TRBD2; j_gene: TRBJ2-1; CDR3aa: CASSEFSGGYNEQFF; CDR3nt: TGTGCCAGCAGTGAATTTAGCGGGGGCTACAATGAGCAGTTCTTC
abundance: few; v_gene: TRBV27; d_gene: .; j_gene: TRBJ2-2; CDR3aa: CASSRVHLGLTTNTGELFF; CDR3nt: TGTGCCAGCAGTCGTGTCCACCTCGGGCTAACCACGAACACCGGGGAGCTGTTTTTT
abundance: .; v_gene: TRBV20-1; d_gene: .; j_gene: TRBJ2-3; CDR3aa: CSAPRTLATDTQYF; CDR3nt: TGCAGTGCCCCTCGCACACTCGCCACAGATACGCAGTATTTT